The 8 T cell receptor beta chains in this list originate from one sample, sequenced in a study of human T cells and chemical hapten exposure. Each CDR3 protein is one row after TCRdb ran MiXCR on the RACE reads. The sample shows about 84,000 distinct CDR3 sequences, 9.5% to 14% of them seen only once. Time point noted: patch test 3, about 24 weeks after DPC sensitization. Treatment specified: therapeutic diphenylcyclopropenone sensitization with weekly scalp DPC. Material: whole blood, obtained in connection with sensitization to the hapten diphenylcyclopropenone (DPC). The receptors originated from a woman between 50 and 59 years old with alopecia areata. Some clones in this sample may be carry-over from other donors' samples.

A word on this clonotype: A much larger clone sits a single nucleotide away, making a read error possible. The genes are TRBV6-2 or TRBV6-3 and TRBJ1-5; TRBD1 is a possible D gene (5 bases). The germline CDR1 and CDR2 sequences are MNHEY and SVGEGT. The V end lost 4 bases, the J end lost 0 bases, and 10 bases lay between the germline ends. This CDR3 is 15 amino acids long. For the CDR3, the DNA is TGTGCCAGCAGTTTCTCGAGGGGTAGCAATCAGCCCCAGCATTTT. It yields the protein CASSFSRGSNQPQHF.

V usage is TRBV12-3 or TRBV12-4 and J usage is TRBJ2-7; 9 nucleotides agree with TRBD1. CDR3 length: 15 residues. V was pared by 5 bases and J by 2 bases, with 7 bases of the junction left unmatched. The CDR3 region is CASSLGQGTTYEQYF. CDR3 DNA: TGTGCCAGCAGTCTCGGACAGGGGACGACCTACGAGCAGTACTTC.

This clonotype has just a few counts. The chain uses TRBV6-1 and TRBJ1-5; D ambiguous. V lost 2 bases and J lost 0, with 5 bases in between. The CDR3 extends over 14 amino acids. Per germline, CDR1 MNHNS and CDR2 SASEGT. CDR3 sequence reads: CASSEQNSNQPQHF. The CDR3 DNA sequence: TGTGCCAGCAGTGAACAGAATAGCAATCAGCCCCAGCATTTT.

The CDR3 sequence: CASSTPGLGSYEQYF. The CDR3 DNA sequence: TGTGCCAGCAGTACGCCGGGACTAGGCTCCTACGAGCAGTACTTC. The chain recombines TRBV28 with TRBJ2-7, with 8 bases aligning to TRBD2. Germline CDR1 and CDR2: MDHEN and SYDVKM. The CDR3 has 15 residues. The J segment lost 0 bases and the V segment lost 5 bases, leaving 6 bases of the junction unmatched.

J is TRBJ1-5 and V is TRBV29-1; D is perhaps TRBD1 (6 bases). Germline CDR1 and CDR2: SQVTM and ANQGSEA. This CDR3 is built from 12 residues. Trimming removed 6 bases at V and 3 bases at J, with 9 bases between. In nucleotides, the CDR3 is TGCAGCGTGCGGGGGCCCAATCAGCCCCAGCATTTT. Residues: CSVRGPNQPQHF.

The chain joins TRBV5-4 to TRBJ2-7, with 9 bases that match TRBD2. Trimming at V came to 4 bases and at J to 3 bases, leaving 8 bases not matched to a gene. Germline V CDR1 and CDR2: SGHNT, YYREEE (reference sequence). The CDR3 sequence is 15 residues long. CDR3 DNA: TGTGCCAGCAGCGGCTTAGCGGGAGTAGTCTACGAGCAGTACTTC. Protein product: CASSGLAGVVYEQYF.

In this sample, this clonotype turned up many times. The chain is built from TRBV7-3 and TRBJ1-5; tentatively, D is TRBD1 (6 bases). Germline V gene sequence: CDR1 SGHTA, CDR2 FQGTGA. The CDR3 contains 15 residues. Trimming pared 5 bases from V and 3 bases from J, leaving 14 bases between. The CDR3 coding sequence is TGTGCCAGCAGCCCCCGGCACAGGGACAATCAGCCCCAGCATTTT. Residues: CASSPRHRDNQPQHF. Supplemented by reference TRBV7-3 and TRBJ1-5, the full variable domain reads GAGVSQTPSNKVTEKGKYVELRCDPISGHTALYWYRQSLGQGPEFLIYFQGTGAADDSGLPNDRFFAVRPEGSVSTLKIQRTERGDSAVYLCASSPRHRDNQPQHFGDGTRLSIL.

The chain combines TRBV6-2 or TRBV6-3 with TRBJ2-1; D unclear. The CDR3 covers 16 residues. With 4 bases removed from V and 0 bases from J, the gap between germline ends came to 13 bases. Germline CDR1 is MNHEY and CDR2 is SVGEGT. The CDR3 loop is CASSFHSRSSYNEQFF. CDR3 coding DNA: TGTGCCAGCAGTTTCCATAGCCGGAGCTCCTACAATGAGCAGTTCTTC.